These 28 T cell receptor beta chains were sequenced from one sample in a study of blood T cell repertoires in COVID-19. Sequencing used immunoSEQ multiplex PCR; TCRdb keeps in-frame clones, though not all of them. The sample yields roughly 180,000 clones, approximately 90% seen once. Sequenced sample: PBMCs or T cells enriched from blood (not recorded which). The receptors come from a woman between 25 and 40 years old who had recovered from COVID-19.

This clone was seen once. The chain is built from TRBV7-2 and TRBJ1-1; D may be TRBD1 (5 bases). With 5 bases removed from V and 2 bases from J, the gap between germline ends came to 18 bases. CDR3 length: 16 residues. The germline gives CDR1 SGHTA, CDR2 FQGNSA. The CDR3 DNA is TGTGCCAGCAGCCAGGGATCCTTAGGACGTAACACTGAAGCTTTCTTT. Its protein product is CASSQGSLGRNTEAFF.

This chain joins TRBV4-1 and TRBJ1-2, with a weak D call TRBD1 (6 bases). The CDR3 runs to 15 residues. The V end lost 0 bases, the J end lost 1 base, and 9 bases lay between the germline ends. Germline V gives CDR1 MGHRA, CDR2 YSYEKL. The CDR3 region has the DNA TGCGCCAGCAGCCAAGACCCACAGGGTAACTATGGCTACACCTTC. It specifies CASSQDPQGNYGYTF.

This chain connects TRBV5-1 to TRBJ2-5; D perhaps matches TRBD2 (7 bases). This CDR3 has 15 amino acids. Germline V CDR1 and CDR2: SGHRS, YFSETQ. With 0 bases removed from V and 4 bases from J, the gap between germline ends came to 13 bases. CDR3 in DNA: TGCGCCAGCAGCTTGGTAGGGGGGGAACTAGAGACCCAGTACTTC. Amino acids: CASSLVGGELETQYF.

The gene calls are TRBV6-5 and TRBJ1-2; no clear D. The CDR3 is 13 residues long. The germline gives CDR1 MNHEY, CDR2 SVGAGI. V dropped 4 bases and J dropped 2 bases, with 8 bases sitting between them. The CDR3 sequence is CASSLTQNYGYTF. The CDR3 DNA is TGTGCCAGCAGTTTAACACAAAACTATGGCTACACCTTC.

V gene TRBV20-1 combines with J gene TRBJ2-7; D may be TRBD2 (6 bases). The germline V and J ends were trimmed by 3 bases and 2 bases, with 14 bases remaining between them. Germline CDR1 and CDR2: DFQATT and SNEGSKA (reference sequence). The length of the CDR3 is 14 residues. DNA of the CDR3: TGCAGTGCTAGTAATCTAGCGAGACCCTACGAGCAGTACTTC. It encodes CSASNLARPYEQYF.

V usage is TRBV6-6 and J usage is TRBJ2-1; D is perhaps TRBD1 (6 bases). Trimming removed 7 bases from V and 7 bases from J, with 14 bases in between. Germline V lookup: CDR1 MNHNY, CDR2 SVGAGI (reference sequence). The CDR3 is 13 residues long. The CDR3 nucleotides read TGTGCCAGCACCCAGAGAGGGGGTAATGAGCAGTTCTTC. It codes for CASTQRGGNEQFF.

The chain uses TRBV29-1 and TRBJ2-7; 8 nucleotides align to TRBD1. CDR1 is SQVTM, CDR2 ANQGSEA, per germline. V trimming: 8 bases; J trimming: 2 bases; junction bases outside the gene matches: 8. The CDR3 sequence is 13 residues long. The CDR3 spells CSFSPGQAYEQYF. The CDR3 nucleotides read TGCAGCTTCTCCCCGGGACAGGCCTACGAGCAGTACTTC.

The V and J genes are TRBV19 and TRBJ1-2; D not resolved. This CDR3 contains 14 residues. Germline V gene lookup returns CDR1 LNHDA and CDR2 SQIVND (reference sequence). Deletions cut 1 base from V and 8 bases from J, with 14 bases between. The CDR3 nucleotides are TGTGCCAGTAGTATAGCCGGGGTAATGGTCGGCTACACCTTC. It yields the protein CASSIAGVMVGYTF.

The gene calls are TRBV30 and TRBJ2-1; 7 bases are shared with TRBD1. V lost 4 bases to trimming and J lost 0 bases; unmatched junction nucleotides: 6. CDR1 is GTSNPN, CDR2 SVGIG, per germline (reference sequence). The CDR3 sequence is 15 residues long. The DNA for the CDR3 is TGTGCCTGGAAGGGGGCGGTAAACTCCTACAATGAGCAGTTCTTC. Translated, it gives CAWKGAVNSYNEQFF.

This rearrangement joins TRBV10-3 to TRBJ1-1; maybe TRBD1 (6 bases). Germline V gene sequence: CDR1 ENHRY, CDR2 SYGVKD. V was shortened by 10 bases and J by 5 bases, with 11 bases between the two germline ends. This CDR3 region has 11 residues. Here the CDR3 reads CATWTETEAFF. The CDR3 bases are TGTGCCACCTGGACAGAGACTGAAGCTTTCTTT.

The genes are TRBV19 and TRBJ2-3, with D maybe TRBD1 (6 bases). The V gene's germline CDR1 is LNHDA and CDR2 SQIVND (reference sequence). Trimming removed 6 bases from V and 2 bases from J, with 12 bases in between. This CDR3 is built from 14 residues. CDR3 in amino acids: CASRTRQVTDTQYF. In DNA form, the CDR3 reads TGTGCCAGTAGGACCAGACAGGTCACAGATACGCAGTATTTT. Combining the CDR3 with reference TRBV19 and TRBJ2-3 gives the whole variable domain DGGITQSPKYLFRKEGQNVTLSCEQNLNHDAMYWYRQDPGQGLRLIYYSQIVNDFQKGDIAEGYSVSREKKESFPLTVTSAQKNPTAFYLCASRTRQVTDTQYFGPGTRLTVL.

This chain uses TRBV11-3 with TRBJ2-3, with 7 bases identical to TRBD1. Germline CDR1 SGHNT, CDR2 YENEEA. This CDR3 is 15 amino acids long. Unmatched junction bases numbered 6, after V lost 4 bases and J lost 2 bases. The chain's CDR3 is CASSSRQGHTDTQYF. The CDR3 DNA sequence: TGTGCCAGCAGCTCGCGACAGGGCCACACAGATACGCAGTATTTT. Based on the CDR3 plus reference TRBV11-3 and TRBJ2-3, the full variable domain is EAGVVQSPRYKIIEKKQPVAFWCNPISGHNTLYWYLQNLGQGPELLIRYENEEAVDDSQLPKDRFSAERLKGVDSTLKIQPAELGDSAVYLCASSSRQGHTDTQYFGPGTRLTVL.

DNA of the CDR3: TGTGCCAGCAGCTTAGATGGGGGGATTGGAAATGAGCAGTTCTTC. Its translation is CASSLDGGIGNEQFF. The rearrangement links TRBV11-3 to TRBJ2-1; D is possibly TRBD2 (6 bases). CDR3 length equals 15 residues. Per germline, CDR1 SGHNT and CDR2 YENEEA. The germline V and J ends were trimmed by 0 bases and 7 bases, with 13 bases remaining between them.

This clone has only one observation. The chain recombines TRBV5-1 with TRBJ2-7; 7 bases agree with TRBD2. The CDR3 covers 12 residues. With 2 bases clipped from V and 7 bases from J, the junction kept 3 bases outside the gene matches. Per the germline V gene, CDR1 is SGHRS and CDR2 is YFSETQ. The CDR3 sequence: CASSFGGEEQYF. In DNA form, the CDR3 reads TGCGCCAGCAGCTTTGGGGGGGAAGAGCAGTACTTC.

The CDR3 loop is CASSPRGALETQYF. The CDR3, as DNA: TGTGCCAGTAGCCCCCGGGGGGCCCTCGAGACCCAGTACTTC. The chain couples TRBV19 to TRBJ2-5; tentative D call: TRBD2 (7 bases). The CDR3 runs 14 residues. Germline lookup yields CDR1 LNHDA and CDR2 SQIVND (reference sequence). Trimming shortened V by 6 bases and J by 5 bases, and 16 bases separated the two germline ends.

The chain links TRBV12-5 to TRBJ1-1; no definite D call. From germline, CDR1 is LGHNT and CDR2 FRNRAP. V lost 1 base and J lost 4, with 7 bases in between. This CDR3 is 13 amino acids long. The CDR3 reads CASGLGAPTEAFF. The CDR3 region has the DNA TGTGCTAGTGGTTTGGGGGCCCCCACTGAAGCTTTCTTT.

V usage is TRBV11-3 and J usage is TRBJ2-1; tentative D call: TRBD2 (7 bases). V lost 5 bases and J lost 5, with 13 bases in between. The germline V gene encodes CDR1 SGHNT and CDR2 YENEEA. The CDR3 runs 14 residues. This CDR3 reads CASSRGGGDNEQFF. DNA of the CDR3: TGTGCCAGCAGCAGGGGGGGCGGTGACAATGAGCAGTTCTTC.

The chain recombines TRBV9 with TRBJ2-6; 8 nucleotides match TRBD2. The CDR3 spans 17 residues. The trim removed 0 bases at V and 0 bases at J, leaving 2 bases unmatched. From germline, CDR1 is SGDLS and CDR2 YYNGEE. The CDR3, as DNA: TGTGCCAGCAGCGTAGCTAGCGGGCGCTCTGGGGCCAACGTCCTGACTTTC. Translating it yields CASSVASGRSGANVLTF.

The CDR3 sequence: CASSPGGQYGYTF. The CDR3 DNA reads TGTGCCAGCAGCCCGGGGGGTCAATATGGCTACACCTTC. The chain joins TRBV4-2 to TRBJ1-2, with D possibly TRBD1 on 5 matching bases. The germline CDR1 and CDR2 sequences are LGHNA and YNFKEQ. V shed 4 bases and J shed 5 bases, with 11 bases lying between them. This CDR3 comprises 13 residues.

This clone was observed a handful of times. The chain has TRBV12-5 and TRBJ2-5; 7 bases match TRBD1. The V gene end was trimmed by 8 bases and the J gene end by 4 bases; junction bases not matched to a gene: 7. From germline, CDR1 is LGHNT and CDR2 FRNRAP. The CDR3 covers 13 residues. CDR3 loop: CASSPGGRETQYF. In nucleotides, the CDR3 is TGTGCTAGTTCCCCAGGGGGAAGAGAGACCCAGTACTTC.

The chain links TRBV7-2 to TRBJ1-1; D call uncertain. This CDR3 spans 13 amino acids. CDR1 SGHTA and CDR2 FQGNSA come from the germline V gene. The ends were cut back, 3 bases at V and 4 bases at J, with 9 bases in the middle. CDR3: CASSFGRGTEAFF. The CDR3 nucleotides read TGTGCCAGCAGCTTTGGCAGAGGCACTGAAGCTTTCTTT.

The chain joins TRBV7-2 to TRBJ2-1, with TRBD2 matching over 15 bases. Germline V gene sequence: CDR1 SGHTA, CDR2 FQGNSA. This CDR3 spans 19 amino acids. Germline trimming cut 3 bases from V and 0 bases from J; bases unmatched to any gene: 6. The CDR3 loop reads CASSFWTSGGDSSYNEQFF. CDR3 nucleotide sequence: TGTGCCAGCAGCTTTTGGACTAGCGGGGGGGATAGCTCCTACAATGAGCAGTTCTTC.

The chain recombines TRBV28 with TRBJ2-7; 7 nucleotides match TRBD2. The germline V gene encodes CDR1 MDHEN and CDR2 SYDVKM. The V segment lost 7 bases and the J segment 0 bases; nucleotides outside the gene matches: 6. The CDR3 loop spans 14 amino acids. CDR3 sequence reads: CASTLAVSSYEQYF. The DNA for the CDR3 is TGTGCCAGCACCCTAGCGGTGAGCTCCTACGAGCAGTACTTC. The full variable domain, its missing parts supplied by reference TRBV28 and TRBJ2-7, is DVKVTQSSRYLVKRTGEKVFLECVQDMDHENMFWYRQDPGLGLRLIYFSYDVKMKEKGDIPEGYSVSREKKERFSLILESASTNQTSMYLCASTLAVSSYEQYFGPGTRLTVT.

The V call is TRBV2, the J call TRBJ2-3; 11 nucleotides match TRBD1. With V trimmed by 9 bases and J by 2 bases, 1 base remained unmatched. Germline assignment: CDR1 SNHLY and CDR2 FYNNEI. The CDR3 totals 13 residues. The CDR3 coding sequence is TGTGCCAGAGGACAGGGGGCCACAGATACGCAGTATTTT. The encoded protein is CARGQGATDTQYF.

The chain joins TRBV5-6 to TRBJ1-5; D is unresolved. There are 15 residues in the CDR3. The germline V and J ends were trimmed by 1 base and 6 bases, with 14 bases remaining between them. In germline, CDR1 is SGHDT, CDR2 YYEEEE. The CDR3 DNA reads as TGTGCCAGCAGCTTGTTTACGGAGGGAGGTCAGCCCCAGCATTTT. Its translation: CASSLFTEGGQPQHF.

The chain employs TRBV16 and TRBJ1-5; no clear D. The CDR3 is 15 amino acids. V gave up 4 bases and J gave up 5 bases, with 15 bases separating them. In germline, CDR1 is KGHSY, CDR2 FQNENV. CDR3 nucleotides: TGTGCCAGCAGCCCCTTAAGAACCGAGCATCAGCCCCAGCATTTT. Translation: CASSPLRTEHQPQHF.

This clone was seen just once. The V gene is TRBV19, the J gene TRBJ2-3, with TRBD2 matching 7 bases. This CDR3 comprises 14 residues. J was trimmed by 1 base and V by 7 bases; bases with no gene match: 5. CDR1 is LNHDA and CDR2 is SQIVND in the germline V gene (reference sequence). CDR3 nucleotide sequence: TGTGCCAGTAATCGAGCGGGACGCACAGATACGCAGTATTTT. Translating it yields CASNRAGRTDTQYF.

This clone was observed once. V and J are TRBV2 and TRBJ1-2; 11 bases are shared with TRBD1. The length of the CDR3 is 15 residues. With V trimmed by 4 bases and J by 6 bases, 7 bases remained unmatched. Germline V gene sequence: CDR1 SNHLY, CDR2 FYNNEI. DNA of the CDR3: TGTGCCAGCAGTGTTAGGACAGGGGGCGTAGATGGCTACACCTTC. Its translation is CASSVRTGGVDGYTF.